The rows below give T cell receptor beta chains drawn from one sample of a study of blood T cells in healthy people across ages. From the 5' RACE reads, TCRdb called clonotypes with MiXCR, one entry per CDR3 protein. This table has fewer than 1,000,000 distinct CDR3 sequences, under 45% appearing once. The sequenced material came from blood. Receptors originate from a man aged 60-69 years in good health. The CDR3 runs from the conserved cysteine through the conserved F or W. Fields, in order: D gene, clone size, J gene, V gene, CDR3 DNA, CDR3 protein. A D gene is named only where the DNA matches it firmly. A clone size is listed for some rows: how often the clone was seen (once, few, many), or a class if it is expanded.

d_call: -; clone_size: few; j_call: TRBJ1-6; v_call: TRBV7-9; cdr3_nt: TGTGCCAGCAGCCGGAATACAGGGAACAGTAATTCACCCCTCCACTTT; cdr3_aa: CASSRNTGNSNSPLHF
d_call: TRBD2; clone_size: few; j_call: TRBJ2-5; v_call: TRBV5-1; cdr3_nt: TGCGCCAGCACTACCGGGACTAGCGGGAGCCAAGAGACCCAGTACTTC; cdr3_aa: CASTTGTSGSQETQYF
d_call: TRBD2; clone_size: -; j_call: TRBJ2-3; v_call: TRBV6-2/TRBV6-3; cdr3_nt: TGTGCCAGCAGCCCTAGCGGGGTGGTCCGCTCTGCGTATTTT; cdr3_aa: CASSPSGVVRSAYF
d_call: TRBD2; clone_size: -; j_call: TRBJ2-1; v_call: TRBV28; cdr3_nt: TGTGCCAGCAGTTCCCTGATCCCAGCGGGGGGGCCCGGTGAGCAGTTCTTC; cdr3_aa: CASSSLIPAGGPGEQFF
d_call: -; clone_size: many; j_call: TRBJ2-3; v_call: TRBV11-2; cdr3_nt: TGTGCCAGCAGCTTAGTCGGGGCATCGGTGATAGCAGATACGCAGTATTTT; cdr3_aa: CASSLVGASVIADTQYF
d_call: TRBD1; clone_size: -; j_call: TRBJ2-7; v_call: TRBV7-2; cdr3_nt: TGTGCCAGCAGCCCAACAGGGGGCGCCTCTTCGGGCGAGCAGTACTTC; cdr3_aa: CASSPTGGASSGEQYF
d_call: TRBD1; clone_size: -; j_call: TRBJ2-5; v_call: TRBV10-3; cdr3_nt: TGTGCCATCAGTGAAACCGGACAGGCGGATAAGACCCAGTACTTC; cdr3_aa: CAISETGQADKTQYF
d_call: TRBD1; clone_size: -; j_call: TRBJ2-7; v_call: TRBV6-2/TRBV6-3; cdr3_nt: TGTGCCAGCAGTCTAGGGGACAGGGGCAATTCGGAGTACTTC; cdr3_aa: CASSLGDRGNSEYF
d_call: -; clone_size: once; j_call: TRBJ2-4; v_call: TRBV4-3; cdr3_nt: TGCGCCAGCAGCCAAGAGGAACCAGGGGCGTACTTC; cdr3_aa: CASSQEEPGAYF
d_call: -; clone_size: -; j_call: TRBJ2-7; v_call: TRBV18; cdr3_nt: TGTGCCAGCTCATGTTGGGGCTCCAGCTCCTACAATGAGCAGTACTTC; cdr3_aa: CASSCWGSSSYNEQYF
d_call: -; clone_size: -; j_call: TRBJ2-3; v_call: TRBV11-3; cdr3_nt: TGTGCCAGCCGGGGGCTCGGACAGTCCCGGTCCGGGCACACAGATACGCAGTATTTT; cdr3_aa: CASRGLGQSRSGHTDTQYF
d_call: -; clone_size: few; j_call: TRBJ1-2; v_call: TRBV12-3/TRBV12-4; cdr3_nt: TGTGCCAGCAGTCCCACTCTACAACCCTATGGCTACACCTTC; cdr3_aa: CASSPTLQPYGYTF
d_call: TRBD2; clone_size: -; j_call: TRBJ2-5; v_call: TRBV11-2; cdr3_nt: TGTGCCAGCAGCTCTTCGGGGGCGGGGGGCCAAGAGACCCAGTACTTC; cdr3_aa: CASSSSGAGGQETQYF
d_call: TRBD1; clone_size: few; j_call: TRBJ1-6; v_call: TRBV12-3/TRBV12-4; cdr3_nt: TGTGCCAGCAGTCTAGGACAGGGAGGAACTTCACCCCTCCACTTT; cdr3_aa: CASSLGQGGTSPLHF
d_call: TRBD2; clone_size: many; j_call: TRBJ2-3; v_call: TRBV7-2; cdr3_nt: TGTGCCAGCAGCTTACGGCCCGGGACTAGCGGGGGGCAGAAAGATACGCAGTATTTT; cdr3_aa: CASSLRPGTSGGQKDTQYF
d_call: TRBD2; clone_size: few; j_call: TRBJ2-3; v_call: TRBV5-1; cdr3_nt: TGCGCCAGCAGCGCCGGACTAGCGGGGGGCCGAACCACAGATACGCAGTATTTT; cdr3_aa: CASSAGLAGGRTTDTQYF
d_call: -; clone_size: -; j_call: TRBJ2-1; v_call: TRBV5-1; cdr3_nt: TGCGCCAGCAGCTTGGTGGCGGGGACCCACAATGAGCAGTTCTTC; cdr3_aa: CASSLVAGTHNEQFF
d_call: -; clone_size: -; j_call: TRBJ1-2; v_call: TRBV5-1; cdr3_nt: TGCGCCAGCAGCTTGAATGACCAGGTAGCGGGCTACACCTTC; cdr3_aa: CASSLNDQVAGYTF
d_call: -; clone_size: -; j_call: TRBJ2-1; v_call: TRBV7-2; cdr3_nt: TGTGCCAGCAGCTTCTCGCGCGAGCAGTTCTTC; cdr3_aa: CASSFSREQFF
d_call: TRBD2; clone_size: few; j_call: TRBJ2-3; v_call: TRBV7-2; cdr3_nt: TGTGCCAGCAGCTTATCGGGGGGACCACAATATACGCAGTATTTT; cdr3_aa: CASSLSGGPQYTQYF
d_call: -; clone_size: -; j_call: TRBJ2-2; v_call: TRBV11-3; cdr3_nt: TGTGCCAGCAGCGACCCGGGGGGCGAGGTATACACCGGGGAGCTGTTTTTT; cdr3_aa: CASSDPGGEVYTGELFF
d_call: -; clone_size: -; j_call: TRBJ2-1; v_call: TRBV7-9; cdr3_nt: TGTGCCAGCAGTCCCTGGGGGCAGGGTGAGCAGTTCTTC; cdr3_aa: CASSPWGQGEQFF
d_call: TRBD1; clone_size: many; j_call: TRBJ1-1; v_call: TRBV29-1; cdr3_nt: TGCAGCGCTCAGGGGGTCACTGAAGCTTTCTTT; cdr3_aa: CSAQGVTEAFF
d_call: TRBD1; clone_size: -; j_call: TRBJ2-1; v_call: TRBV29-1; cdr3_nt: TGCAGCGTTGAAGTCCGACAGGGTGACGGTGAGCAGTTCTTC; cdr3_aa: CSVEVRQGDGEQFF
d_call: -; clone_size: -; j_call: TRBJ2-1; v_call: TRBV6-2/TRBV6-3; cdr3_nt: TGTGCCAGCATCCCAGGAGCCGAAGAGACCCAGTTCTTC; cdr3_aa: CASIPGAEETQFF
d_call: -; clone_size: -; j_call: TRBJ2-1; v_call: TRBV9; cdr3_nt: TGTGCCAGCAGCTTGGGCGGCGGGGGCAACAATGAGCAGTTCTTC; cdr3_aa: CASSLGGGGNNEQFF
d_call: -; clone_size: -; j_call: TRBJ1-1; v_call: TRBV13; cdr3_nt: TGTGCCAGCATCTCAGGAGACGCGCAATCACGGACTGAAGCTTTCTTT; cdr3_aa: CASISGDAQSRTEAFF
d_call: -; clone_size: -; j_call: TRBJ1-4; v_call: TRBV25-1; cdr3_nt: TGTGCCAGCAGAGAGGCGAGGGGTGAAAAACTGTTTTTT; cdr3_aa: CASREARGEKLFF